The 22 T cell receptor beta chains below were found in one sample sequenced in a study of shared clonotypes between healthy human individuals. Sequencing used immunoSEQ multiplex PCR; TCRdb keeps in-frame clones, though not all of them. Of about 2 million clones in the sample, 90% to 95% were seen once. The sequencing input was naive CD4+ T cells sorted from blood. Subset denoted: CD45RA+ positively selected. These receptors originate from a man aged 18 to 29 in good health.

On this clone itself: In the same sample, other DNA sequences code for this CDR3. The rearrangement joins TRBV5-1 to TRBJ2-3; D remains unclear. CDR1 and CDR2 (germline): SGHRS, YFSETQ. This CDR3 comprises 14 residues. Trimming took off 0 bases at V and 3 bases at J, with 8 bases between the two ends. The DNA of the CDR3 is TGCGCCAGCAGCTTGGGGCAGTCTACAGATACGCAGTATTTT. This gives the protein CASSLGQSTDTQYF. The variable domain in full, with the rest retrieved from reference TRBV5-1 and TRBJ2-3, is KAGVTQTPRYLIKTRGQQVTLSCSPISGHRSVSWYQQTPGQGLQFLFEYFSETQRNKGNFPGRFSGRQFSNSRSEMNVSTLELGDSALYLCASSLGQSTDTQYFGPGTRLTVL.

V and J are TRBV10-3 and TRBJ2-7; 8 nucleotides match TRBD2. The CDR3 covers 16 residues. Per germline, CDR1 ENHRY and CDR2 SYGVKD. The trim removed 8 bases at V and 1 base at J, leaving 13 bases unmatched. CDR3 sequence: CAIAPRTGGWSYEQYF. CDR3 nucleotide sequence: TGTGCCATCGCCCCGCGGACGGGGGGGTGGTCCTACGAGCAGTACTTC.

The chain is built from TRBV19 and TRBJ2-5; 13 bases match TRBD2. Trimming at V came to 6 bases and at J to 4 bases, leaving 2 bases not matched to a gene. The CDR3 is 14 residues long. The germline V gene has CDR1 LNHDA and CDR2 SQIVND (reference sequence). In nucleotides, the CDR3 is TGTGCCAGTAGGGGACTAGCGGGAAGAGAGACCCAGTACTTC. Protein: CASRGLAGRETQYF. The full variable domain, completed using reference TRBV19 and TRBJ2-5, is DGGITQSPKYLFRKEGQNVTLSCEQNLNHDAMYWYRQDPGQGLRLIYYSQIVNDFQKGDIAEGYSVSREKKESFPLTVTSAQKNPTAFYLCASRGLAGRETQYFGPGTRLLVL.

V is TRBV9 and J is TRBJ2-7, with a tentative D call TRBD1 (6 bases). The germline V gene has CDR1 SGDLS and CDR2 YYNGEE. This CDR3 region has 14 residues. V dropped 3 bases and J dropped 0 bases, with 10 bases sitting between them. The CDR3 loop is CASSARDNSYEQYF. The CDR3 DNA is TGTGCCAGCAGCGCCCGGGACAACTCCTACGAGCAGTACTTC.

In this sample, this clone turned up a few times. V usage is TRBV18 and J usage is TRBJ2-5, with 10 bases that match TRBD1. CDR3 length equals 16 residues. The germline CDR1 and CDR2 sequences are KGHSH and LQKENI. J was trimmed by 0 bases and V by 3 bases; bases with no gene match: 4. CDR3 nucleotides: TGTGCCAGCTCACCCACGACAGGGGGCAACCAAGAGACCCAGTACTTC. This sequence encodes CASSPTTGGNQETQYF.

The V call is TRBV2, the J call TRBJ2-3; 7 nucleotides agree with TRBD2. Germline V gene lookup returns CDR1 SNHLY and CDR2 FYNNEI. V trimming: 4 bases; J trimming: 5 bases; junction bases outside the gene matches: 9. CDR3 length: 15 residues. The CDR3 protein is CASSASGPLQDTQYF. The CDR3 bases are TGTGCCAGCAGTGCTAGCGGACCCCTTCAAGATACGCAGTATTTT. The full variable domain, its missing parts supplied by reference TRBV2 and TRBJ2-3, is EPEVTQTPSHQVTQMGQEVILRCVPISNHLYFYWYRQILGQKVEFLVSFYNNEISEKSEIFDDQFSVERPDGSNFTLKIRSTKLEDSAMYFCASSASGPLQDTQYFGPGTRLTVL.

The J gene is TRBJ2-1, the V gene TRBV5-4; 15 bases agree with TRBD2. V was clipped by 2 bases and J by 7 bases; unmatched bases: 7. The CDR3 totals 17 residues. Germline assignment: CDR1 SGHNT and CDR2 YYREEE (reference sequence). CDR3 sequence reads: CASSFESGTSGGNEQFF. CDR3 sequence (DNA): TGTGCCAGCAGCTTCGAATCCGGGACTAGCGGGGGGAATGAGCAGTTCTTC.

The J gene is TRBJ1-6, the V gene TRBV5-6; 7 bases match TRBD1. CDR1 is SGHDT and CDR2 is YYEEEE in the germline V gene. V gave up 2 bases and J gave up 8 bases; unmatched junction bases: 4. The CDR3 spans 14 residues. CDR3 DNA sequence: TGTGCCAGCAGCTTCGGGACAGTTGATTCACCCCTCCACTTT. It codes for CASSFGTVDSPLHF. The entire variable domain, with the rest obtained from reference TRBV5-6 and TRBJ1-6, is as follows: DAGVTQSPTHLIKTRGQQVTLRCSPKSGHDTVSWYQQALGQGPQFIFQYYEEEERQRGNFPDRFSGHQFPNYSSELNVNALLLGDSALYLCASSFGTVDSPLHFGNGTRLTVT.

This chain joins TRBV19 and TRBJ2-3; D assignment may be TRBD1 or TRBD2 (6 bases each). Germline assignment: CDR1 LNHDA and CDR2 SQIVND (reference sequence). This CDR3 comprises 15 residues. The germline V and J ends were trimmed by 7 bases and 3 bases, with 17 bases remaining between them. CDR3 region: CASTQNGGWTDTQYF. The DNA for the CDR3 is TGTGCCAGTACCCAAAACGGGGGCTGGACAGATACGCAGTATTTT.

The genes are TRBV6-1 and TRBJ2-1, with 7 nucleotides matching TRBD2. There are 14 residues in the CDR3. The junction had 8 bases not matched to a gene; V was cut back by 6 bases and J by 6 bases. Per germline, CDR1 MNHNS and CDR2 SASEGT. CDR3 sequence reads: CASRRLASSNEQFF. CDR3 DNA sequence: TGTGCCAGCAGAAGACTAGCTAGTTCCAATGAGCAGTTCTTC.

The chain recombines TRBV9 with TRBJ1-6, with 7 bases identical to TRBD1. The CDR3 sequence is 17 residues long. Germline assignment: CDR1 SGDLS and CDR2 YYNGEE. J was trimmed by 1 base and V by 4 bases; bases with no gene match: 8. CDR3 region: CASSPRQGFSYNSPLHF. The CDR3 region has the DNA TGTGCCAGCAGCCCAAGACAGGGTTTTTCCTATAATTCACCCCTCCACTTT.

CDR3 residues: CASRVYHEQYF. In DNA form, the CDR3 reads TGTGCCAGCAGGGTATACCACGAGCAGTACTTC. This chain uses TRBV2 with TRBJ2-7; D uncertain. There are 11 residues in the CDR3. Per germline, CDR1 SNHLY and CDR2 FYNNEI. V shed 6 bases and J shed 5 bases, with 8 bases lying between them.

The chain couples TRBV5-1 to TRBJ1-4; D not resolved. This CDR3 is built from 15 residues. Germline V gene lookup returns CDR1 SGHRS and CDR2 YFSETQ. Trimming cost V 4 bases and J 3 bases, with 13 bases left between them. Here the CDR3 DNA reads TGCGCCAGCAGCCCTGTTGGCGGCCCTAATGAAAAACTGTTTTTT. It codes for CASSPVGGPNEKLFF.

The rearrangement uses TRBV6-6 and TRBJ2-7; TRBD1 might be the D (6 bases). V lost 2 bases to trimming and J lost 0 bases, with 11 bases between them. The length of the CDR3 is 15 residues. Germline CDR1 is MNHNY and CDR2 is SVGAGI (reference sequence). CDR3 amino acids: CASSYASTGSYEQYF. In nucleotides, the CDR3 is TGTGCCAGCAGTTACGCCTCGACAGGCTCCTACGAGCAGTACTTC.

This clone was counted once. The chain recombines TRBV10-3 with TRBJ1-1; 7 nucleotides align to TRBD1. This CDR3 spans 14 amino acids. V gave up 4 bases and J gave up 8 bases; unmatched junction bases: 10. CDR1 is ENHRY and CDR2 is SYGVKD in the germline V gene. CDR3 sequence: CAISGDDRAQEAFF. The CDR3 DNA reads as TGTGCCATCAGTGGCGACGACAGGGCGCAAGAAGCTTTCTTT.

This rearrangement joins TRBV5-1 to TRBJ1-1; the D gene is possibly TRBD1 (6 bases). Between the trimmed V and J ends, which lost 6 bases and 1 base, there was a span of 10 bases. CDR3 length equals 13 residues. In germline, CDR1 is SGHRS, CDR2 YFSETQ. This CDR3 is CASNGQRNTEAFF. The CDR3 DNA sequence: TGCGCCAGCAACGGACAGAGGAACACTGAAGCTTTCTTT.

The chain uses TRBV5-1 and TRBJ2-5; D unresolved. CDR3 length: 15 amino acids. Between the trimmed V and J ends, which lost 0 bases and 5 bases, there was a span of 14 bases. Germline V CDR1 and CDR2: SGHRS, YFSETQ. CDR3: CASSLGAFSWETQYF. The CDR3 bases are TGCGCCAGCAGCTTGGGGGCCTTCAGTTGGGAGACCCAGTACTTC.

The chain employs TRBV7-6 and TRBJ2-7; 7 positions agree with TRBD2. J was trimmed by 3 bases and V by 2 bases; bases with no gene match: 19. The germline V gene encodes CDR1 SGHVS and CDR2 FNYEAQ. CDR3 length: 19 residues. The CDR3 DNA reads TGTGCCAGCAGCTTACCCCCCTGGGCTAGCGGCAGTGCCATCTACGAGCAGTACTTC. Amino acids: CASSLPPWASGSAIYEQYF.

V and J are TRBV5-5 and TRBJ2-7, with 9 nucleotides matching TRBD1. The CDR3 loop spans 15 amino acids. Germline trimming cut 2 bases from V and 0 bases from J; bases unmatched to any gene: 3. The germline V gene has CDR1 SGHKS and CDR2 YYEKEE (reference sequence). The CDR3 sequence is CASSFGQGPSYEQYF. The CDR3 region has the DNA TGTGCCAGCAGCTTCGGACAGGGGCCCTCCTACGAGCAGTACTTC. Variable domain in full (rest from reference TRBV5-5 and TRBJ2-7): DAGVTQSPTHLIKTRGQQVTLRCSPISGHKSVSWYQQVLGQGPQFIFQYYEKEERGRGNFPDRFSARQFPNYSSELNVNALLLGDSALYLCASSFGQGPSYEQYFGPGTRLTVT.

The chain carries TRBV2 and TRBJ1-5, with 11 positions matching TRBD1. The V gene's germline CDR1 is SNHLY and CDR2 FYNNEI. The length of the CDR3 is 15 residues. After removal of 2 bases from V and 5 bases from J, the junction contained 2 bases not matched to a gene. CDR3 coding DNA: TGTGCCAGCAGTGAACGGGACAGGGGGGATCAGCCCCAGCATTTT. It specifies CASSERDRGDQPQHF.

The genes are TRBV7-9 and TRBJ2-7, with D maybe TRBD2 (6 bases). CDR1 is SEHNR, CDR2 FQNEAQ, per germline (reference sequence). The CDR3 is 14 amino acids. Trimming removed 1 base at V and 5 bases at J, with 12 bases between. CDR3 protein: CASSLDGSGNEQYF. As DNA, the CDR3 is TGTGCCAGCAGCTTAGACGGGAGTGGCAACGAGCAGTACTTC.

A word on this clone: The same CDR3 also results from other DNA sequences found in this sample. This CDR3 is CASSLGGPQETQYF. DNA of the CDR3: TGCGCCAGCAGCTTGGGAGGGCCCCAAGAGACCCAGTACTTC. This chain joins TRBV5-1 and TRBJ2-5, with D possibly matching TRBD2 (5 bases). V dropped 0 bases and J dropped 1 base, with 7 bases sitting between them. CDR3 length: 14 amino acids. Germline values: CDR1 SGHRS, CDR2 YFSETQ.